Listed here are 3 T cell receptor beta chains from one sample, sequenced in a study of blood T cell repertoires in COVID-19. Clones were read by immunoSEQ multiplex PCR, and TCRdb kept only the in-frame ones, dropping some. The sample consists of 200,000 to 300,000 clones, around 85% of them appearing once. Source material: peripheral blood. These receptors were collected from a woman older than 75 with acute or convalescent COVID-19.

To note about this clone: The sample holds other DNA sequences that translate to the same CDR3. The genes are TRBV5-1 and TRBJ1-1, with a possible D match to TRBD1 (5 bases). Germline CDR1 and CDR2: SGHRS and YFSETQ. The germline V and J ends were trimmed by 4 bases and 1 base, with 14 bases remaining between them. The CDR3 totals 15 residues. CDR3 coding DNA: TGCGCCAGCAGCCCGGGTGCCGGGGGGAACACTGAAGCTTTCTTT. It translates to CASSPGAGGNTEAFF.

The CDR3 reads CASSPSAEIPDGYTF. The CDR3, as DNA: TGTGCCAGCTCACCCTCCGCGGAGATCCCCGATGGCTACACCTTC. This chain uses TRBV18 with TRBJ1-2; D is uncertain. V gave up 3 bases and J gave up 6 bases, with 17 bases separating them. CDR3 length: 15 amino acids. Germline lookup yields CDR1 KGHSH and CDR2 LQKENI.

This sequence joins TRBV2 and TRBJ1-5, with D unclear. The CDR3 extends over 12 amino acids. Germline CDR1 SNHLY, CDR2 FYNNEI. V lost 3 bases and J lost 7, with 7 bases in between. The CDR3 region has the DNA TGTGCCAGCAGTGACGGGAGACAGCCCCAGCATTTT. It codes for CASSDGRQPQHF.